The present TCR beta chain was sequenced within a study of cytomegalovirus exposure and HLA in healthy donors. Study-wide background: Assignment to the Caucasian-associated ancestry cluster applied to 75% to 85% of the approximately 400 genotyped donors.

Notes on the study in general: The study labeled fewer than 200 TCR beta chains cytomegalovirus-associated. Likely technical artifact: a cluster of highly shared sequence variants.

The germline CDR1 and CDR2 sequences are SGHDN and FVKESK. The CDR3 is made up of 12 amino acids. V lost 4 bases and J 8 bases, leaving 11 bases between the germline ends. Samples came from healthy bone marrow donors. PCR employed 60 Vbeta and 13 Jbeta primers. Measured with immunoSEQ multiplex PCR; TCRdb has only the in-frame clones, and not every one. Here the sample spans roughly 150,000 clones, more than 75% being singletons. As regards this clone: No antigen is known for it.

The sequence came from a woman aged 40 to 50 in good health and CMV-seronegative. The specimen was PBMCs. The V call is TRBV14, the J call TRBJ1-2; D is unresolved. The CDR3 spells CASSLGVRGYTF. CDR3 in DNA: TGTGCCAGCAGCCTGGGAGTTAGAGGCTACACCTTC.